The next 10 T cell receptor beta chains were all read from a single sample in a study of shared clonotypes between healthy human individuals. Assay used: immunoSEQ multiplex PCR; TCRdb lists only in-frame clones, some missing. The sample contains 1.4 million to 1.5 million clones, roughly 95% of which appear only once. The specimen sequenced was naive CD4+ T cells sorted from blood. Subset here: CD45RA+ positively selected. These receptors originate from a man younger than 45 in good health.

This chain uses TRBV6-6 with TRBJ2-1, with D possibly TRBD2 on 5 matching bases. Germline V lookup: CDR1 MNHNY, CDR2 SVGAGI (reference sequence). The CDR3 has 15 residues. V was trimmed by 1 base and J by 0 bases, leaving 7 bases between them. DNA for the CDR3: TGTGCCAGCAGTTACTTAGCGCTCTCCTACAATGAGCAGTTCTTC. Its protein product is CASSYLALSYNEQFF.

V gene TRBV9 combines with J gene TRBJ2-3; TRBD2 might be the D (5 bases). The V and J ends lost 4 bases and 3 bases respectively, with 9 bases between them. CDR1 SGDLS and CDR2 YYNGEE come from the germline V gene. This CDR3 is 13 amino acids long. The CDR3 reads CASSIGMTDTQYF. The CDR3 region has the DNA TGTGCCAGCAGCATCGGGATGACAGATACGCAGTATTTT.

The V call is TRBV2, the J call TRBJ2-1, with 11 positions matching TRBD2. The V gene end was trimmed by 7 bases and the J gene end by 9 bases; junction bases not matched to a gene: 11. Germline V lookup: CDR1 SNHLY, CDR2 FYNNEI. This CDR3 spans 15 amino acids. The CDR3, as DNA: TGTGCCAGCAAAAATTCTAGCGGGAGGTCTAGTGAGCAGTTCTTC. This codes for CASKNSSGRSSEQFF. Looking up the rest from reference TRBV2 and TRBJ2-1 gives the full variable domain: EPEVTQTPSHQVTQMGQEVILRCVPISNHLYFYWYRQILGQKVEFLVSFYNNEISEKSEIFDDQFSVERPDGSNFTLKIRSTKLEDSAMYFCASKNSSGRSSEQFFGPGTRLTVL.

Regarding this clone: The junction shows a germline mismatch at one end, possibly a read error. V is TRBV5-3 and J is TRBJ1-5; D call uncertain. TRBV5-3 is an ORF; its function is uncertain. The CDR3 has 13 amino acids. The DNA of the CDR3 is TGTGCCAGCAGCTTGCAACCAGATCAGCCCCAGCATTTT. This codes for CASSLQPDQPQHF.

The rearrangement links TRBV5-5 to TRBJ2-2; tentatively, D is TRBD1 (5 bases). The CDR3 contains 13 residues. Germline V gives CDR1 SGHKS, CDR2 YYEKEE (reference sequence). V shed 3 bases and J shed 6 bases, with 9 bases lying between them. The CDR3 loop is CASSYVGPGELFF. CDR3 nucleotide sequence: TGTGCCAGCAGCTATGTGGGGCCCGGGGAGCTGTTTTTT.

V and J are TRBV29-1 and TRBJ2-6, with 10 bases matching TRBD1. Germline lookup yields CDR1 SQVTM and CDR2 ANQGSEA. There are 15 residues in the CDR3. The V segment lost 6 bases and the J segment 2 bases; nucleotides outside the gene matches: 4. CDR3 sequence (DNA): TGCAGCGTGGCGGACAGGGGGACTGGGGCCAACGTCCTGACTTTC. Translated, it gives CSVADRGTGANVLTF.

The chain carries TRBV2 and TRBJ2-7; 7 bases align to TRBD1. The CDR3 contains 12 residues. Trimming cost V 5 bases and J 4 bases; bases outside gene matches: 2. The germline V gene encodes CDR1 SNHLY and CDR2 FYNNEI. In nucleotides, the CDR3 is TGTGCCAGCAGTTCGGGACAGTACGAGCAGTACTTC. Translating gives CASSSGQYEQYF.

This chain uses TRBV2 with TRBJ2-1; D not resolved. Germline CDR1 is SNHLY and CDR2 is FYNNEI. This CDR3 contains 15 residues. V shed 0 bases and J shed 6 bases, with 12 bases lying between them. The CDR3 nucleotides read TGTGCCAGCAGTGAAGCTAAAGTCACGGTCAATGAGCAGTTCTTC. It specifies CASSEAKVTVNEQFF.

The chain uses TRBV2 and TRBJ1-2, with D unresolved. Germline V CDR1 and CDR2: SNHLY, FYNNEI. CDR3 length: 13 residues. V was shortened by 3 bases and J by 4 bases, with 9 bases between the two germline ends. CDR3 sequence (DNA): TGTGCCAGCAGTGACACCCGAATCTATGGCTACACCTTC. It codes for CASSDTRIYGYTF.

The chain links TRBV15 to TRBJ2-5, with D tentatively TRBD1 (5 bases). V was pared by 5 bases and J by 4 bases, with 8 bases between. The germline V gene encodes CDR1 LNHNV and CDR2 YYDKDF (reference sequence). The CDR3 contains 12 residues. The DNA for the CDR3 is TGTGCCACCAGCGGTACAGGAGAGACCCAGTACTTC. This codes for CATSGTGETQYF.